The next 3 T cell receptor beta chains were all read from a single sample in a study of CD8 T cells in ankylosing spondylitis. MiXCR was run by TCRdb on the 5' RACE reads, yielding one entry per CDR3 protein. The table lists about 150,000 distinct CDR3 sequences, under 45% of them singletons. Material for sequencing was synovial fluid, either unsorted or a sorted T cell fraction (not recorded which). Receptors originate from a male donor with ankylosing spondylitis.

This clonotype has a handful of counts. V is TRBV13 and J is TRBJ2-5; maybe TRBD1 (6 bases). Trimming shortened V by 2 bases and J by 3 bases, and 10 bases separated the two germline ends. Per germline, CDR1 PRHDT and CDR2 FYEKMQ (reference sequence). The length of the CDR3 is 14 residues. CDR3 in DNA: TGTGCCAGCAGCTTATCCCAGGGGAAAGAGACCCAGTACTTC. This gives the protein CASSLSQGKETQYF.

This sequence joins TRBV4-2 and TRBJ1-3; 7 bases match TRBD1. CDR1 is LGHNA and CDR2 is YNFKEQ in the germline V gene. V dropped 0 bases and J dropped 0; count of bases not matched to a gene: 11. The CDR3 spans 19 residues. CDR3 region: CASSQDDPGQLYSGNTIYF. CDR3 DNA: TGTGCCAGCAGCCAAGATGACCCGGGACAGCTTTACTCTGGAAACACCATATATTTT.

The genes are TRBV27 and TRBJ2-7; D is unresolved. Germline CDR1 is MNHEY and CDR2 is SMNVEV (reference sequence). Trimming pared 3 bases from V and 4 bases from J, leaving 19 bases between. The CDR3 totals 16 residues. The CDR3 loop reads CASSFFGTRKPYEQYF. In DNA form, the CDR3 reads TGTGCCAGCAGTTTTTTCGGCACTCGAAAACCTTACGAGCAGTACTTC.